A single sample gave rise to the 23 T cell receptor beta chains below, sequenced in a study of T cells in Graves' hyperthyroidism and ophthalmopathy. Amplification of TCR beta CDR3 regions was performed using RNA transcripts as template. The study used the HTBI primer set for a first-round RT-PCR of the TCR CDR3. TCRdb reanalysed the multiplex PCR reads using MiXCR and keeps one entry per CDR3 protein. The top ten clones hold approximately 3.8% of a sample with some 620,000 distinct CDR3 sequences, roughly 17% of them seen once. Sequencing was carried out using blood. All receptors derive from a woman aged 30 to 39 with Graves' hyperthyroidism.

Worth noting for this clonotype: A much larger clone sits a single nucleotide away, making a read error possible. The V and J genes are TRBV7-9 and TRBJ2-3; 14 bases align to TRBD2. The CDR3 extends over 16 amino acids. Germline V gene lookup returns CDR1 SEHNR and CDR2 FQNEAQ (reference sequence). The CDR3 sequence: CASSPGLAGVAETQYF. Written as DNA, the CDR3 is TGTGCCAGCAGCCCGGGACTAGCGGGAGTGGCAGAGACGCAGTATTTT.

This clonotype was seen repeatedly, ten times or more. This chain uses TRBV29-1 with TRBJ1-2; D is uncertain. The CDR3 runs to 11 residues. Germline assignment: CDR1 SQVTM and CDR2 ANQGSEA. V was pared by 0 bases and J by 8 bases, with 7 bases between. This CDR3 is CSVEDGRGYTF. The CDR3 coding sequence is TGCAGCGTTGAAGACGGGCGAGGCTACACCTTC. The full variable domain, its missing parts supplied by reference TRBV29-1 and TRBJ1-2, is SAVISQKPSRDICQRGTSLTIQCQVDSQVTMMFWYRQQPGQSLTLIATANQGSEATYESGFVIDKFPISRPNLTFSTLTVSNMSPEDSSIYLCSVEDGRGYTFGSGTRLTVV.

The chain has TRBV20-1 and TRBJ2-2; TRBD2 matches 9 bases. The junction had 11 bases not matched to a gene; V was cut back by 5 bases and J by 7 bases. Germline CDR1 reads DFQATT; CDR2 reads SNEGSKA (reference sequence). The CDR3 extends over 15 amino acids. CDR3 nucleotide sequence: TGCAGTGCTTTTAGCGGGAGTTTTGTGGGCGGGGAGCTGTTTTTT. Its protein product is CSAFSGSFVGGELFF.

This clonotype was seen more than once but under ten times. The chain recombines TRBV9 with TRBJ2-7; tentatively, D is TRBD2 (7 bases). V was pared by 0 bases and J by 1 base, with 11 bases between. The germline V gene encodes CDR1 SGDLS and CDR2 YYNGEE. This CDR3 is 15 amino acids long. CDR3 DNA: TGTGCCAGCAGCGTAGGCGGGGGCGGTTCCTACGAGCAGTACTTC. This encodes CASSVGGGGSYEQYF.

The CDR3 coding sequence is TGTGCCAGTAGTATAAGCCGGAACTATGGCTACACCTTC. Encoded protein: CASSISRNYGYTF. The rearrangement uses TRBV19 and TRBJ1-2; no reliable D call. The CDR3 runs to 13 residues. CDR1 LNHDA and CDR2 SQIVND come from the germline V gene (reference sequence). V was cut by 2 bases and J by 2 bases, with 6 bases left in between.

Ten or more counts support this clonotype. V usage is TRBV6-2 or TRBV6-3 and J usage is TRBJ2-3, with TRBD2 matching over 13 bases. The CDR3 totals 14 residues. V lost 7 bases and J lost 8; bases outside the gene matches: 6. Germline lookup yields CDR1 MNHEY and CDR2 SVGEGT. The CDR3 DNA follows: TGTGCCAGCACCCCGACTAGCGGGAGGTTTACGCAGTATTTT. This sequence encodes CASTPTSGRFTQYF.

This chain links TRBV4-1 with TRBJ1-3; 12 bases are a match to TRBD1. After removal of 4 bases from V and 4 bases from J, the junction contained 2 bases not matched to a gene. In germline, CDR1 is MGHRA, CDR2 YSYEKL. The CDR3 has 15 amino acids. CDR3 nucleotide sequence: TGCGCCAGCAGCCGGGACAGGGGGCAGGGAAACACCATATATTTT. Translation: CASSRDRGQGNTIYF.

The CDR3, as DNA: TGTGCCAGCAGCTTTGGCAGGGTTCCTGAGACCCAGTACTTC. Translated: CASSFGRVPETQYF. V is TRBV11-1 and J is TRBJ2-5; perhaps TRBD1 as D (5 bases). V dropped 3 bases and J dropped 5 bases, with 13 bases sitting between them. The germline gives CDR1 SGHAT, CDR2 FQDESV (reference sequence). The CDR3 sequence is 14 residues long. The variable domain in full, completed from reference TRBV11-1 and TRBJ2-5, reads EAEVAQSPRYKITEKSQAVAFWCDPISGHATLYWYRQILGQGPELLVQFQDESVVDDSQLPKDRFSAERLKGVDSTLKIQPAELGDSAMYLCASSFGRVPETQYFGPGTRLLVL.

The genes are TRBV20-1 and TRBJ2-5; 8 bases match TRBD2. With 3 bases clipped from V and 1 base from J, the junction kept 7 bases outside the gene matches. This CDR3 region has 15 residues. The germline CDR1 and CDR2 sequences are DFQATT and SNEGSKA (reference sequence). The CDR3 DNA follows: TGCAGTGCTAGCCCCCCACTAGCGGTCCAAGAGACCCAGTACTTC. It codes for CSASPPLAVQETQYF.

This clonotype was found many times. V gene TRBV18 combines with J gene TRBJ1-1; D is unclear. This CDR3 contains 13 residues. Trimming removed 4 bases at V and 3 bases at J, with 9 bases between. Germline V CDR1 and CDR2: KGHSH, LQKENI. CDR3 nucleotide sequence: TGTGCCAGCTCACTAGACCGAGACACTGAAGCTTTCTTT. This encodes CASSLDRDTEAFF.

This clonotype was seen a few times. CDR3 in DNA: TGTGCCAGCAGAGGAGGTCCGTCGAACACCGGGGAGCTGTTTTTT. Translating it yields CASRGGPSNTGELFF. J is TRBJ2-2 and V is TRBV6-1; perhaps TRBD2 as D (5 bases). Germline V gene sequence: CDR1 MNHNS, CDR2 SASEGT. Trimming took off 6 bases at V and 0 bases at J, with 11 bases between the two ends. CDR3 length: 15 residues.

This clonotype was recorded at least ten times. The chain carries TRBV28 and TRBJ1-4, with D hard to call. CDR3 length equals 13 residues. Trimming cost V 4 bases and J 7 bases, with 10 bases left between them. Germline values: CDR1 MDHEN, CDR2 SYDVKM. The CDR3 protein is CASSSLESEKLFF. Written as DNA, the CDR3 is TGTGCCAGCAGTTCCTTGGAGAGTGAAAAACTGTTTTTT.

There are many counts of this clonotype. The rearrangement joins TRBV4-1 to TRBJ1-1; D is uncertain. The V gene's germline CDR1 is MGHRA and CDR2 YSYEKL. The CDR3 runs to 14 residues. V lost 3 bases to trimming and J lost 4 bases, with 12 bases between them. CDR3 DNA sequence: TGCGCCAGCAGCCAGAAAGGACTGGGCACTGAAGCTTTCTTT. Encoded protein: CASSQKGLGTEAFF.

This clonotype was observed a handful of times. The gene calls are TRBV18 and TRBJ2-7; 8 positions agree with TRBD1. The length of the CDR3 is 13 residues. V trimming: 3 bases; J trimming: 6 bases; junction bases outside the gene matches: 4. The germline V gene encodes CDR1 KGHSH and CDR2 LQKENI. The CDR3 spells CASSPRTGFEQYF. The CDR3 coding sequence is TGTGCCAGCTCACCGAGGACAGGGTTCGAGCAGTACTTC. The entire variable domain, with the rest obtained from reference TRBV18 and TRBJ2-7, is as follows: NAGVMQNPRHLVRRRGQEARLRCSPMKGHSHVYWYRQLPEEGLKFMVYLQKENIIDESGMPKERFSAEFPKEGPSILRIQQVVRGDSAAYFCASSPRTGFEQYFGPGTRLTVT.

The sample holds many counts of this clonotype. The rearrangement uses TRBV6-1 and TRBJ2-5; 8 bases are shared with TRBD2. This CDR3 is built from 12 residues. Germline-derived CDR1 and CDR2 are MNHNS and SASEGT. V dropped 9 bases and J dropped 5; count of bases not matched to a gene: 5. This CDR3 reads CASRTGGETQYF. For the CDR3, the DNA is TGTGCCAGTCGGACGGGAGGGGAGACCCAGTACTTC.

V is TRBV9 and J is TRBJ1-1, with a weak D call TRBD1 (6 bases). Germline-derived CDR1 and CDR2 are SGDLS and YYNGEE. The V end lost 3 bases, the J end lost 6 bases, and 15 bases lay between the germline ends. This CDR3 contains 14 residues. The CDR3 loop reads CASSAPGGASEAFF. The CDR3, as DNA: TGTGCCAGCAGCGCACCCGGGGGGGCTTCTGAAGCTTTCTTT.

At least ten counts were recorded for this clonotype. The J gene is TRBJ1-3, the V gene TRBV28, with 8 bases matching TRBD1. Trimming at V came to 3 bases and at J to 2 bases, leaving 3 bases not matched to a gene. Germline V gene data show CDR1 as MDHEN and CDR2 as SYDVKM. CDR3 length: 15 amino acids. CDR3 in DNA: TGTGCCAGCAGTTTTAGGGACAGGACTGGAAACACCATATATTTT. Translation gives CASSFRDRTGNTIYF.

This clonotype was observed many times. The chain couples TRBV12-3 or TRBV12-4 to TRBJ2-4; 10 bases align to TRBD1. The CDR3 is 16 residues long. V shed 6 bases, J shed 5 bases, and the junction held 10 bases outside the gene matches. CDR3 nucleotide sequence: TGTGCCAGCAGAACAACGGACAGGGGGGATCAAAACATTCAGTACTTC. It encodes CASRTTDRGDQNIQYF.

This clonotype was seen at least ten times. The V gene is TRBV6-6, the J gene TRBJ2-7; TRBD2 matches at 14 bases. V was clipped by 2 bases and J by 7 bases; unmatched bases: 7. The CDR3 extends over 16 amino acids. Germline lookup yields CDR1 MNHNY and CDR2 SVGAGI (reference sequence). CDR3 in amino acids: CASSYGTSGSPWEQYF. In nucleotides, the CDR3 is TGTGCCAGCAGTTACGGGACTAGCGGGAGTCCTTGGGAGCAGTACTTC.

The chain employs TRBV27 and TRBJ2-7; the D is unclear. V was shortened by 2 bases and J by 3 bases, with 11 bases between the two germline ends. Germline V CDR1 and CDR2: MNHEY, SMNVEV (reference sequence). The CDR3 is 14 residues long. Here the CDR3 DNA reads TGTGCCAGCAGTTTAGGACCGGTTGGCTACGAGCAGTACTTC. This translates into CASSLGPVGYEQYF.

This rearrangement joins TRBV20-1 to TRBJ2-1; TRBD2 agrees at 15 bases. The junction had 6 bases not matched to a gene; V was cut back by 0 bases and J by 0 bases. Germline V gene sequence: CDR1 DFQATT, CDR2 SNEGSKA (reference sequence). This CDR3 has 19 residues. CDR3 residues: CSARDGTSGRPSSYNEQFF. In DNA form, the CDR3 reads TGCAGTGCTAGAGATGGGACTAGCGGGAGGCCAAGCTCCTACAATGAGCAGTTCTTC.

This clonotype was seen more than once but under ten times. The CDR3 loop is CASSDRQGPEAFF. The CDR3 bases are TGCGCCAGCAGCGATCGACAGGGGCCTGAAGCTTTCTTT. This rearrangement joins TRBV5-1 to TRBJ1-1, with 8 bases identical to TRBD1. This CDR3 is 13 amino acids long. With V trimmed by 4 bases and J by 6 bases, 5 bases remained unmatched. Germline V gene data show CDR1 as SGHRS and CDR2 as YFSETQ.

The chain couples TRBV5-5 to TRBJ1-5; the D is unclear. Germline V gene sequence: CDR1 SGHKS, CDR2 YYEKEE (reference sequence). V was clipped by 2 bases and J by 4 bases, with 10 bases between them. The CDR3 runs to 14 residues. The CDR3 DNA reads TGTGCCAGCAGCTTTTCAGTCGGTAATCAGCCCCAGCATTTT. Residues: CASSFSVGNQPQHF. The whole variable domain, filled in from reference TRBV5-5 and TRBJ1-5, reads DAGVTQSPTHLIKTRGQQVTLRCSPISGHKSVSWYQQVLGQGPQFIFQYYEKEERGRGNFPDRFSARQFPNYSSELNVNALLLGDSALYLCASSFSVGNQPQHFGDGTRLSIL.